This T cell receptor (beta chain) is drawn from a study of blood T cells in healthy people across ages. Study-wide findings and caveats: Long-lived and aged donors differed, with more naive CD4+ cells and higher diversity in the long-lived.

The use of a sample-barcoded 5' primer and a J-beta primer mix characterized a second PCR of about 7 to 12 cycles. Per-sample output comprised a minimum of 2.5 million paired-end reads containing CDR3. TCRdb called the 5' RACE reads again in MiXCR, with one record for every CDR3 protein. The sample holds about 1.8 million distinct CDR3 sequences; 40% to 55% are singletons and the top ten take approximately 2.1%. Only a few counts were recorded for this clonotype. The target antigen is unknown. The germline V gene encodes CDR1 MNHEY and CDR2 SVGEGT. The ends were cut back, 7 bases at V and 0 bases at J, with 10 bases in the middle. The CDR3 is made up of 14 amino acids. Each individual donor underwent a draw of roughly 10 milliliters of peripheral blood. Isolated per sample were at least 7 million PBMCs.

The sequence came from a woman in her forties in good health. This chain links TRBV6-2 or TRBV6-3 with TRBJ2-1; D may be TRBD2 (5 bases). The sequenced sample was blood. This CDR3 reads CASNLASSYNEQFF. As DNA, the CDR3 is TGTGCCAGCAATTTAGCGAGCTCCTACAATGAGCAGTTCTTC.